This T cell receptor beta chain was documented in a study of blood T cell repertoires in COVID-19 (dated by TCRdb to between 2020 and 2021). A note on the overall study: Samples from collaborators originated in the United States, Italy and Spain and spanned both the acute and convalescent phases of COVID-19. The material from the prospective study consisted of cDNA or gDNA derived from T cells, B-cell-depleted T cells, or PBMCs. The dataset comprised deeply sampled blood TCRbeta repertoires from subjects exposed to, actively infected with, or recovered from COVID-19. The repertoires were released in a freely available public database intended as a resource for research on the immune response to SARS-CoV-2. The samples were drawn from the first 160 participants of the ongoing ImmuneRACE study and from roughly 1,300 subjects provided by 6 global collaborators. The sample metadata nearly always contained a de-identified subject ID, COVID-19 status, age in years and sex. Where HLA class I and class II types were available, the types were taken from metadata supplied by the sample provider, not from assay-based typing. The investigation overall reported the following: How much clinical and demographic metadata was included differed by source and by participant, and the metadata was provided uncurated.

Participants in the prospective study were enrolled through a virtual design, were aged roughly 18 to 90 years, and lived in 24 United States geographic areas. Cohort assignment in the prospective study relied on participant-reported clinical history from a screening survey and a study questionnaire. Exposed participants had been in contact with someone with a PCR-confirmed or clinician-diagnosed COVID-19 case within 2 weeks of study entry. In the prospective study, mobile phlebotomists collected whole blood, serum and a nasopharyngeal or oropharyngeal swab from each participant. Over a 2-month period, participants in the prospective study had the option of providing additional blood draws and questionnaires. Prospective study blood samples were shipped either frozen or at room temperature before DNA extraction. Per the germline V gene, SGHNT is the CDR1 and YENEEA is the CDR2. Including the terminal cysteine and phenylalanine, the CDR3 comprises 18 residues. The DNA shown is the 54-base CDR3, in frame from base 1. At the junction V is shortened by 0 bases and J by 9 bases; bases outside the gene matches: 10.

The immunoSEQ Assay, a bias-controlled multiplex PCR, was used to amplify TCRbeta CDR3 regions from genomic DNA. The authors processed their data as follows. Within the assay, amplification of reference gene primers was used to estimate how many nucleated cells each sample contained. To quantify the absolute abundance of each unique TCRbeta CDR3 rearrangement, sequence reads were collapsed and filtered. For each sample, productive Simpson clonality was calculated by taking the square root of Simpson's diversity index across productive rearrangements. Imported from immuneACCESS, the table was reduced by TCRdb to in-frame sequences with V and J called. These copies leave out some clones; in studies compared against another copy, an unresolved V gene accounts for under half, and the cause of the remainder is not known. That table gives V, J and clone size, and the DNA gave D and trimming. The sample contains roughly 140,000 clones, approximately 80% of them found a single time. The ten largest clones take up 1.5% to 2% of the sample.

Note on this clone: Its specific antigen is unknown. Within one base of it there is no much larger clone, and no base qualities were kept.

This sequence originates from a woman aged 18 to 35 who had been exposed to COVID-19. The sequence is built from TRBV11-3 and TRBJ2-1, with 14 bases in between that match TRBD2. Sequencing was done on a sample of PBMCs or T cells enriched from blood (not recorded which). CDR3 sequence: CASSLDQGGTSGSSEQFF. The DNA sequence follows: TGTGCCAGCAGCTTAGATCAGGGAGGGACTAGCGGGAGCAGTGAGCAGTTCTTC.